The 3 T cell receptor beta chains reported below all come from one sample, sequenced in a study of cytomegalovirus exposure and HLA in healthy donors. In the PCR, 60 Vbeta and 13 Jbeta primers were used. Here immunoSEQ multiplex PCR was the method, and the copy in TCRdb shows in-frame clones only, minus some. The sample carries approximately 150,000 clones, roughly 73% recorded once. Sequenced input: PBMCs. All receptors derive from a male donor in good health and CMV-seronegative.

The chain joins TRBV27 to TRBJ1-1, with D hard to call. Germline assignment: CDR1 MNHEY and CDR2 SMNVEV (reference sequence). The CDR3 extends over 14 amino acids. The V end was cut by 0 bases, the J end by 1 base, with 6 bases between. CDR3 sequence (DNA): TGTGCCAGCAGTTTATCGGCGGGGAACACTGAAGCTTTCTTT. Amino acids: CASSLSAGNTEAFF.

V and J are TRBV30 and TRBJ2-7; possibly TRBD2 for D (7 bases). The V and J ends lost 2 bases and 3 bases respectively, with 23 bases between them. This CDR3 is 17 amino acids long. CDR1 is GTSNPN and CDR2 is SVGIG in the germline V gene (reference sequence). CDR3: CAWSSPRRGGGRYEQYF. CDR3 sequence (DNA): TGTGCCTGGAGTTCACCCCGGAGGGGGGGCGGGCGCTACGAGCAGTACTTC. The whole variable domain, remainder taken from reference TRBV30 and TRBJ2-7, is SQTIHQWPATLVQPVGSPLSLECTVEGTSNPNLYWYRQAAGRGLQLLFYSVGIGQISSEVPQNLSASRPQDRQFILSSKKLLLSDSGFYLCAWSSPRRGGGRYEQYFGPGTRLTVT.

The gene calls are TRBV5-8 and TRBJ1-4, with 7 bases matching TRBD1. CDR1 SGHTS and CDR2 YDEGEE come from the germline V gene. The CDR3 totals 15 residues. V dropped 0 bases and J dropped 8; count of bases not matched to a gene: 7. The chain's CDR3 is CASSLGQGEREKLFF. CDR3 coding DNA: TGTGCCAGCAGCTTGGGACAGGGTGAGCGAGAAAAACTGTTTTTT. Based on the CDR3 plus reference TRBV5-8 and TRBJ1-4, the full variable domain is EAGVTQSPTHLIKTRGQQATLRCSPISGHTSVYWYQQALGLGLQFLLWYDEGEERNRGNFPPRFSGRQFPNYSSELNVNALELEDSALYLCASSLGQGEREKLFFGSGTQLSVL.